This T cell receptor (beta chain) was sequenced for a study of human T cells and chemical hapten exposure. Study summary: Across its approximately 25 weeks, the study gave patients weekly diphenylcyclopropenone doses to the scalp. Study conclusions and caveats: Sensitization with DPC brought no change to TCRs above 1 in 1000 in frequency. Clustering by CDR3 similarity yielded significantly more large clusters from expanded TCRs than controls.

Unique molecular identifiers were attached to individual cDNA molecules within the library. TCRdb reanalysed the RACE reads using MiXCR and keeps one entry per CDR3 protein. This sample has some 400,000 distinct CDR3 sequences, with approximately 4.4% found just once. This clonotype was found many times. What it binds is not known. This CDR3 spans 15 amino acids. Trimming left V 6 bases short and J 2 bases short, with 16 bases between. Germline values: CDR1 LGHNA, CDR2 YNFKEQ. The time point here: patch test 1, 2 weeks after DPC sensitization. Treatment meaning: therapeutic diphenylcyclopropenone sensitization with weekly scalp DPC.

The sequenced sample was whole blood, obtained in connection with sensitization to the hapten diphenylcyclopropenone (DPC). The chain is built from TRBV4-2 and TRBJ1-2; possibly TRBD1 for D (5 bases). The TCR was taken from a woman between 50 and 59 years old with alopecia areata. Some clones in this sample may be carry-over from other donors' samples. Here the CDR3 reads CASSFTKGENYGYTF. The CDR3 region has the DNA TGTGCCAGCAGTTTTACCAAAGGGGAGAACTATGGCTACACCTTC.